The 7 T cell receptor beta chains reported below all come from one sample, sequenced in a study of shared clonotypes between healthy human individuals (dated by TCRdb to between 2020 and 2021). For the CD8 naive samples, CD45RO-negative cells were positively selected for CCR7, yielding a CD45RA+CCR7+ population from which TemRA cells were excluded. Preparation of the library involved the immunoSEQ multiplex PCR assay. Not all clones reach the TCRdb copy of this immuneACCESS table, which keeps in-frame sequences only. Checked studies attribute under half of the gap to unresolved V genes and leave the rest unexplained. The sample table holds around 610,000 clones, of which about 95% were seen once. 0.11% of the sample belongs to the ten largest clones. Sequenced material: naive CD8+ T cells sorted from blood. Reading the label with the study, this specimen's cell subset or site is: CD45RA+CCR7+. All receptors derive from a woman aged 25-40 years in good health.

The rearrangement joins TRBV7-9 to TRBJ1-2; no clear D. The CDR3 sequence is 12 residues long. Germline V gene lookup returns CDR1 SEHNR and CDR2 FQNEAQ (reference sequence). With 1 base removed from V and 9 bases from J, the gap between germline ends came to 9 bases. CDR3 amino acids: CASSLDPSRYTF. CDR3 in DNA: TGTGCCAGCAGCTTAGATCCGTCCCGCTACACCTTC. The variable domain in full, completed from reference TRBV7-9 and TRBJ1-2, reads DTGVSQNPRHKITKRGQNVTFRCDPISEHNRLYWYRQTLGQGPEFLTYFQNEAQLEKSRLLSDRFSAERPKGSFSTLEIQRTEQGDSAMYLCASSLDPSRYTFGSGTRLTVV.

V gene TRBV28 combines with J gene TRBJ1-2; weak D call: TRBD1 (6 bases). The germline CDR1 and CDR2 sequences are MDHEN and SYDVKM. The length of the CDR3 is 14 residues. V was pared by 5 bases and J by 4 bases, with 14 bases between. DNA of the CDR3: TGTGCCAGCAGTCGATCGTCAGGGGTCTATGGCTACACCTTC. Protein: CASSRSSGVYGYTF.

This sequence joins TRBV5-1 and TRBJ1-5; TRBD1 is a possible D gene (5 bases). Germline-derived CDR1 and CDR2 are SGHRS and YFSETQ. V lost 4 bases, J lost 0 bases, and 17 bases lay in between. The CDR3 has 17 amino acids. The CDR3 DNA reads TGCGCCAGCAGCCCCTGGGGCGGCCGAGATAGCAATCAGCCCCAGCATTTT. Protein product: CASSPWGGRDSNQPQHF.

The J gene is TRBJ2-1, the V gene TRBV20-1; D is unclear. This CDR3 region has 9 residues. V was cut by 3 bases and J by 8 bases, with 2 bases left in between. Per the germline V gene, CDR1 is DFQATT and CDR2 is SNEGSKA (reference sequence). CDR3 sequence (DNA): TGCAGTGCTAGGTATGAGCAGTTCTTC. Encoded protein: CSARYEQFF.

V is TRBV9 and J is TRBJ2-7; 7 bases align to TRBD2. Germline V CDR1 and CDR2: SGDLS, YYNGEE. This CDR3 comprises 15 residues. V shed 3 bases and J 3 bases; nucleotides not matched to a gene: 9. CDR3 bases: TGTGCCAGCAGCGGAACGGCGGGAGCGATCTACGAGCAGTACTTC. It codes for CASSGTAGAIYEQYF.

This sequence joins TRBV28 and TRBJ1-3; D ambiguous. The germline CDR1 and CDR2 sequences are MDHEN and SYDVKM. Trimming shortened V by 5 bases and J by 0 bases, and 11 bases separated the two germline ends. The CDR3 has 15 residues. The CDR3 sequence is CASSQDTFSGNTIYF. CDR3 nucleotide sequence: TGTGCCAGCAGTCAAGACACCTTCTCTGGAAACACCATATATTTT. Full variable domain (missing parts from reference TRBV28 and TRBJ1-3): DVKVTQSSRYLVKRTGEKVFLECVQDMDHENMFWYRQDPGLGLRLIYFSYDVKMKEKGDIPEGYSVSREKKERFSLILESASTNQTSMYLCASSQDTFSGNTIYFGEGSWLTVV.

CDR3 coding DNA: TGTGCCAGCAGCCAGGGTTTGTCTGATCTCCTAGGGTATACCTACGAGCAGTACTTC. This encodes CASSQGLSDLLGYTYEQYF. The chain couples TRBV7-6 to TRBJ2-7; weak D call: TRBD1 (5 bases). Germline assignment: CDR1 SGHVS and CDR2 FNYEAQ. Trimming stripped 5 bases from V and 2 bases from J, with 28 bases between. The length of the CDR3 is 19 residues.